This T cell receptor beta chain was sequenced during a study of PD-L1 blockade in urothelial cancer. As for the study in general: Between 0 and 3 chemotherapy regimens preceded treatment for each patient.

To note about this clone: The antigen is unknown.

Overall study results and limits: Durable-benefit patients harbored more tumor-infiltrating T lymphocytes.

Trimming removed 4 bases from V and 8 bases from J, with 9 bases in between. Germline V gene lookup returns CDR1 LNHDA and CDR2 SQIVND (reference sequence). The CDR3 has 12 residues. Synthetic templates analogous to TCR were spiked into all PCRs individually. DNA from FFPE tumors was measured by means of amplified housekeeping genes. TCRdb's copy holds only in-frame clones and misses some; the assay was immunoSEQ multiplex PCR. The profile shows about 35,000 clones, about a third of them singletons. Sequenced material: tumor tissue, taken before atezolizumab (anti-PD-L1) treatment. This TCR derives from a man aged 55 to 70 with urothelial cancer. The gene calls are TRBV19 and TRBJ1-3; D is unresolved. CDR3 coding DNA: TGTGCCAGTAGTACTACCGGAGACACCATATATTTT. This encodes CASSTTGDTIYF.